This T cell receptor beta chain was sequenced in a study of T cells in Graves' hyperthyroidism and ophthalmopathy. Findings and caveats of the study: Researchers report that a 13 V-J model separated ophthalmopathy from stable hyperthyroidism.

V was cut by 3 bases and J by 3 bases, with 11 bases left in between. The CDR3 contains 15 residues. Looked up from germline, CDR1 is LNHDA and CDR2 is SQIVND (reference sequence). Regarding this clonotype: What it recognizes is unknown.

RNA transcripts gave rise to amplified TCR beta CDR3 regions. The HTBI set primed first-round TCR CDR3 RT-PCR. TCRdb re-analysed the multiplex PCR reads in MiXCR, keeping a single row per CDR3 protein. This table holds 700,000 to 850,000 distinct CDR3 sequences, around a third found once. Sequencing used blood. The genes are TRBV19 and TRBJ2-2, with D perhaps TRBD1 or TRBD2 (5 bases each). This TCR derives from a woman aged 40 to 50 with Graves' hyperthyroidism. In nucleotides, the CDR3 is TGTGCCAGTAGTATGGAAGGGACGGACACCGGGGAGCTGTTTTTT. This gives the protein CASSMEGTDTGELFF.